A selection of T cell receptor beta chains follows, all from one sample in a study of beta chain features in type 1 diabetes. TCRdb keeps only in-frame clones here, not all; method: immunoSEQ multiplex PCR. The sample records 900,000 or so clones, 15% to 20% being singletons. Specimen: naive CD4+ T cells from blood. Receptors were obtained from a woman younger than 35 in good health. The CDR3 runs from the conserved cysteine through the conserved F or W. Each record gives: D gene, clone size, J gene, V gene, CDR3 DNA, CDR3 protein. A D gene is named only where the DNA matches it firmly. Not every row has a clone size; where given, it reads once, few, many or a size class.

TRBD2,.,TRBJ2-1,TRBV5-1,TGCGCCAGCAGTACCGGGACTAGCAAGTACAATGAGCAGTTCTTC,CASSTGTSKYNEQFF
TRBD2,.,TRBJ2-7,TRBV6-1,TGTGCCAGCAGCGACGGAGTAGCGGGAGCTTACGAGCAGTACTTC,CASSDGVAGAYEQYF
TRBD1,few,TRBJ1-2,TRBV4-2,TGTGCCAGCAGCCATACGCCGGGACAGGAAGTTTTGGGTGGCTACACCTTC,CASSHTPGQEVLGGYTF
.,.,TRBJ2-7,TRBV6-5,TGTGCCAGCAGTTCCTCGGGTTACGAGCAGTACTTC,CASSSSGYEQYF
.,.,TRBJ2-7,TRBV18,TGTGCCAGCTCACCAACGCGGAACTCCGACCACGAGCAGTACTTC,CASSPTRNSDHEQYF
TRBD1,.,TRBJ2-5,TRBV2,TGTGCCGGACAGGACAGGGAGTACCAAGAGACCCAGTACTTC,CAGQDREYQETQYF
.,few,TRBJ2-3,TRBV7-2,TGTGCCAGCAGCTCCCCAGGGGTTACTACGCAGTATTTT,CASSSPGVTTQYF
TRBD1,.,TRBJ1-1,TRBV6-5,TGTGCCAGCAGTTACTCGGAGGGGGCGGCAGCTTTCTTT,CASSYSEGAAAFF
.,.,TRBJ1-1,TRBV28,TGTGCCAGCAGTTTGCAGAGTCCCGCTGAAGCTTTCTTT,CASSLQSPAEAFF
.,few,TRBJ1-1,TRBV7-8,TGTGCCAGCAGCCCCCATCAGGAGGCTGAAGCTTTCTTT,CASSPHQEAEAFF
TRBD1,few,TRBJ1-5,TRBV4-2,TGTGCCAGCAGCCGTAGACAGGGGCAGCCCCAGCATTTT,CASSRRQGQPQHF
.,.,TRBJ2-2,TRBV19,TGTGCCAGCAAGACAGGAGCGCTAGATGCCGGGGAGCTGTTTTTT,CASKTGALDAGELFF
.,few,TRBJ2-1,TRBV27,TGTGCCACGCACAGGGTAGTCGGAGGACGCCGATACAATGAGCAGTTCTTC,CATHRVVGGRRYNEQFF
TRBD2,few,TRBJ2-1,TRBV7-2,TGTGCCAGCAGCCCCCCCCCGGCTAGCGGGTACAATGAGCAGTTCTTC,CASSPPPASGYNEQFF
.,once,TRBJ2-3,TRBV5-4,TGTGCCAGCAGCTTGGGGGGAGCAGTAAGCACAGATACGCAGTATTTT,CASSLGGAVSTDTQYF
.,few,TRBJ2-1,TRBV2,TGTGCCAGCAGCCCCCTGGTAGGTTACAATGAGCAGTTCTTC,CASSPLVGYNEQFF
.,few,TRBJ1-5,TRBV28,TGTGCCAGCAGTTTAACCAGGCGGAAGGGCAATCAGCCCCAGCATTTT,CASSLTRRKGNQPQHF
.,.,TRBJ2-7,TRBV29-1,TGCAGCGTTGCACCAACAGGGAAAGCCTACGAGCAGTACTTC,CSVAPTGKAYEQYF
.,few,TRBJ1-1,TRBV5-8,TGTGCCAGCAGCTTAGGACAGACCTTTAACACTGAAGCTTTCTTT,CASSLGQTFNTEAFF
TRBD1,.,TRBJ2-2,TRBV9,TGTGCCAGCACCACGGGACAGGGTAAACCCGGGGAGCTGTTTTTT,CASTTGQGKPGELFF
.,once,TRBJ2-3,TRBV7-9,TGTGCCAGCATGCGAACGGACACAGATACGCAGTATTTT,CASMRTDTDTQYF
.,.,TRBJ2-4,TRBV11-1,TGTGCCAGCAGCGACCGGCCCAGCGGCCTAGCCAAAAACATTCAGTACTTC,CASSDRPSGLAKNIQYF
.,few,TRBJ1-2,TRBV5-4,TGTGCCAGCAGCTTAGGGCCAATGGGGGAAGGCTACACCTTC,CASSLGPMGEGYTF
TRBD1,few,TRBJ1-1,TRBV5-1,TGCGCCAGCAGGGATCGGACAGGGATGAACACTGAAGCTTTCTTT,CASRDRTGMNTEAFF
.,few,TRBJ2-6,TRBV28,TGTGCCAGCAGTTTATGGACATCCGCCTCTGGGGCCAACGTCCTGACTTTC,CASSLWTSASGANVLTF
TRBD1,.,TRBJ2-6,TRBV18,TGTGCCAGCTCACCAAGGACAGGGGACTCTGGGGCCAACGTCCTGACTTTC,CASSPRTGDSGANVLTF
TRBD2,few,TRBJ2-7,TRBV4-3,TGCGCCAGCAGCCAAATAGCGGGCTCTTACGAGCAGTACTTC,CASSQIAGSYEQYF